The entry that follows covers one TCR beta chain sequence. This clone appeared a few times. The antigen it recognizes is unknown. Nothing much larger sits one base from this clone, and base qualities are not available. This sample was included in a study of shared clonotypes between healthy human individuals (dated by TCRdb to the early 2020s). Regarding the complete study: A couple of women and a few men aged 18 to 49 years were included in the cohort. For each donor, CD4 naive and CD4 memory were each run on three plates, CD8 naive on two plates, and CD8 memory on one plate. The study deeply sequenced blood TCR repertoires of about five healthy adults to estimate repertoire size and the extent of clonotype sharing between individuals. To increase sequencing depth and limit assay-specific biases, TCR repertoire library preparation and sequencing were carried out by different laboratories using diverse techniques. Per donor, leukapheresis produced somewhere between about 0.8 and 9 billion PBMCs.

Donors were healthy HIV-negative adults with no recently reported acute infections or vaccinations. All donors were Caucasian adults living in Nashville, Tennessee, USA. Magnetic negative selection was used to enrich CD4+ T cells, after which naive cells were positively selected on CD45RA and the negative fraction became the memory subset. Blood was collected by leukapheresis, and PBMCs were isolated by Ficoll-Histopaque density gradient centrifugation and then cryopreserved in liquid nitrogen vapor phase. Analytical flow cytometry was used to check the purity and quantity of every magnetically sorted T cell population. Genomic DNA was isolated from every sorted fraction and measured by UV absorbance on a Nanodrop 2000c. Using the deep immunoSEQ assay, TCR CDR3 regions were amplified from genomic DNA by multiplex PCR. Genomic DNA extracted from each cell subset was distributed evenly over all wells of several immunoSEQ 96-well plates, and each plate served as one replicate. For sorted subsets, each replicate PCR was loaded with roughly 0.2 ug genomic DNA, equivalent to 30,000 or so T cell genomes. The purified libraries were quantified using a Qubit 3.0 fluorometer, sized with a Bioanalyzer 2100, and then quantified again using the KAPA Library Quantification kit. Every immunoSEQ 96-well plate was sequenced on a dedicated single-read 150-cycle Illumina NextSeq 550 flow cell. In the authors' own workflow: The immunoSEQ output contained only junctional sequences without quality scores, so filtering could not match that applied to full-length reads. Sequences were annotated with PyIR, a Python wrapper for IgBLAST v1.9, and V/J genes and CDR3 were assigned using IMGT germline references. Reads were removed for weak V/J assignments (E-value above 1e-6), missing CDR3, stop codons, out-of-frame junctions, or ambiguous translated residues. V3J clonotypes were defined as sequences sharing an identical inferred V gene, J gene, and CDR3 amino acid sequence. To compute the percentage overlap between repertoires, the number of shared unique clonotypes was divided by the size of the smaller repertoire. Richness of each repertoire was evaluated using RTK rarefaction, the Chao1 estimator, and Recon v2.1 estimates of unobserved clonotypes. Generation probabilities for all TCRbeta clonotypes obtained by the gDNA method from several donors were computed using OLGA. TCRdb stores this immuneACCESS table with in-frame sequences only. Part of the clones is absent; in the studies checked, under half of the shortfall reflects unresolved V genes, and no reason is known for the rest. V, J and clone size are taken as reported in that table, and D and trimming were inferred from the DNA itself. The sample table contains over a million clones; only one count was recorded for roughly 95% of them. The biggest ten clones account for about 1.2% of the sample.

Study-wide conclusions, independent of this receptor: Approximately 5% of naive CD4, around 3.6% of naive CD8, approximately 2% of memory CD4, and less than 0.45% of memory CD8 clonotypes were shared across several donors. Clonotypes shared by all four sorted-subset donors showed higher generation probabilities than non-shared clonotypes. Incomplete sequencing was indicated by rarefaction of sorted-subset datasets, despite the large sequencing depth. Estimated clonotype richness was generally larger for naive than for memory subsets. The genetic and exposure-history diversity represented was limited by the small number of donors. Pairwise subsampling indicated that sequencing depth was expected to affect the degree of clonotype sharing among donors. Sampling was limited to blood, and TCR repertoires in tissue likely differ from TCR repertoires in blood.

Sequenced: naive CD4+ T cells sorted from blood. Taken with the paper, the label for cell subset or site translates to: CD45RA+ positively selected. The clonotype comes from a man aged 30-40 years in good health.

Here the CDR3 is given as CATSRDIYGYTF. The DNA reads as follows: TGTGCCACCAGCAGAGATATCTATGGCTACACCTTC. This chain is built from TRBV15 and TRBJ1-2; no D gene is confidently identified. Taken from cysteine to phenylalanine, the CDR3 has 12 residues. The retained sequence is limited to the CDR3, 36 bases, with the frame set at the first base. The germline V gene (reference sequence) gives CDR1 as LNHNV and CDR2 as YYDKDF. V gives up 0 bases and J gives up 4 bases, and the segment between their germline ends measures 3 bases. The entire variable domain, with the stretches around the CDR3 drawn from the reference TRBV15 and TRBJ1-2 proteins, is DAMVIQNPRYQVTQFGKPVTLSCSQTLNHNVMYWYQQKSSQAPKLLFHYYDKDFNNEADTPDNFQSRRPNTSFCFLDIRSPGLGDTAMYLCATSRDIYGYTFGSGTRLTVV.